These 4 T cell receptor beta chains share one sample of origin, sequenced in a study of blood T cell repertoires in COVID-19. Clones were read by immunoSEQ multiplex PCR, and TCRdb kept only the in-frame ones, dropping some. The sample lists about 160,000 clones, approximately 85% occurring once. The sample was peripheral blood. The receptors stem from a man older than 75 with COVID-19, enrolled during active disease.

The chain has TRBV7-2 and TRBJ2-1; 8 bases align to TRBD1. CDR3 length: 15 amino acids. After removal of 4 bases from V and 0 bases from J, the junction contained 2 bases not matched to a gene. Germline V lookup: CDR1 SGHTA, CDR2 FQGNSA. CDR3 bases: TGTGCCAGCAGCTACGACAGGGGCTCCTACAATGAGCAGTTCTTC. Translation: CASSYDRGSYNEQFF.

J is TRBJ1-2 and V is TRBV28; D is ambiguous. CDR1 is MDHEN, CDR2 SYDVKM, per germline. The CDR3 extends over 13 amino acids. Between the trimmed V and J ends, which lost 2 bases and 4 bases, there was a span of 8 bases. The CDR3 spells CASSLRSIYGYTF. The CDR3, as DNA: TGTGCCAGCAGTTTACGGTCGATCTATGGCTACACCTTC.

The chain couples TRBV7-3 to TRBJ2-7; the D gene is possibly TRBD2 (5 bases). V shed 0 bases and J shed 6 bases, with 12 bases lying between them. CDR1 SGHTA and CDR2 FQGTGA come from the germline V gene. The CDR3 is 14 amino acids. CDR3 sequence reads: CASSLTPLSGEQYF. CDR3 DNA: TGTGCCAGCAGCTTAACCCCCTTGAGCGGCGAGCAGTACTTC.

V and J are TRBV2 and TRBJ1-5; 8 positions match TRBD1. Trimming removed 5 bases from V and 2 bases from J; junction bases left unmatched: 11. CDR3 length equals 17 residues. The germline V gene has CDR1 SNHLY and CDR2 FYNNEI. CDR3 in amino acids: CASSKTRGLGGNQPQHF. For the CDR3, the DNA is TGTGCCAGCAGTAAGACCAGGGGGCTGGGGGGCAATCAGCCCCAGCATTTT.